The 2 T cell receptor beta chains in this list originate from one sample, sequenced in a study of T-cell reconstitution after alpha-beta-depleted transplantation in children. Unique molecular identifiers tagged the TCRbeta library. One entry per CDR3 protein, called by TCRdb with MiXCR from the PCR reads. Of 780,000 or so distinct CDR3 sequences detected, about 16% appear once; the ten largest clones hold 5%. This specimen consisted of PBMCs, mostly from graft donor cells, obtained 360 days after TCRalphabeta/CD19-depleted stem cell transplant. All receptors come from a male patient aged 5 to 17 who had a stem cell transplant for acute lymphoblastic leukemia, so the T cells may come from the graft donor.

Ten or more counts support this clonotype. The chain joins TRBV6-5 to TRBJ2-1; tentatively, D is TRBD1 (5 bases). The length of the CDR3 is 15 residues. Trimming shortened V by 2 bases and J by 2 bases, and 10 bases separated the two germline ends. Germline V gene data show CDR1 as MNHEY and CDR2 as SVGAGI. DNA for the CDR3: TGTGCCAGCAGTTACGGATCAGGGACCTACAATGAGCAGTTCTTC. It codes for CASSYGSGTYNEQFF.

This chain uses TRBV12-3 or TRBV12-4 with TRBJ1-2; D may be TRBD1 (5 bases). The length of the CDR3 is 13 residues. Trimming removed 6 bases at V and 8 bases at J, with 16 bases between. This CDR3 is CASRPNLGEGYTF. DNA of the CDR3: TGTGCCAGCAGACCTAATCTAGGGGAAGGCTACACCTTC.